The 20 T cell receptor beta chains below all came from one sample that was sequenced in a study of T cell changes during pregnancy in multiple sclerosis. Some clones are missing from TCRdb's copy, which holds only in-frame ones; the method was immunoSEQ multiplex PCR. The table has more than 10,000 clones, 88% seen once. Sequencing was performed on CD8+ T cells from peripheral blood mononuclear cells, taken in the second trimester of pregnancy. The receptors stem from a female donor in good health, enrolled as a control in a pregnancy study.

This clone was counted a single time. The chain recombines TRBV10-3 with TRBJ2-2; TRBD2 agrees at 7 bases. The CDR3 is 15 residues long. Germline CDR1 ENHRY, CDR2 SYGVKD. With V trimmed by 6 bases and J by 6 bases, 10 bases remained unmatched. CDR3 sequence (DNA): TGTGCCATCAGGCGGGGGTCCTCGGGGGCCGGGGAGCTGTTTTTT. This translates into CAIRRGSSGAGELFF.

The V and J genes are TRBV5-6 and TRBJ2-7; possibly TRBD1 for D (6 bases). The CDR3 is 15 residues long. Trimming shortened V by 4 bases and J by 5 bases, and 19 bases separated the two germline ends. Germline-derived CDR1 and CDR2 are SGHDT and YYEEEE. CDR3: CASSVQDRGLDEQYF. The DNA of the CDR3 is TGTGCCAGCAGCGTACAGGACAGAGGTTTAGACGAGCAGTACTTC.

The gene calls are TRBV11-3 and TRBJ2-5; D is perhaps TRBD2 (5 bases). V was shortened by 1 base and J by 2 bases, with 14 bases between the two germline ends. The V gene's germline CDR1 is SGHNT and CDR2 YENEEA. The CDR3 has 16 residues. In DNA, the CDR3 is TGTGCCAGCAGCTTAGGATACGGGGAGATGCAAGAGACCCAGTACTTC. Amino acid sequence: CASSLGYGEMQETQYF. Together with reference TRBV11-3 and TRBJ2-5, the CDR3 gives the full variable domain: EAGVVQSPRYKIIEKKQPVAFWCNPISGHNTLYWYLQNLGQGPELLIRYENEEAVDDSQLPKDRFSAERLKGVDSTLKIQPAELGDSAVYLCASSLGYGEMQETQYFGPGTRLLVL.

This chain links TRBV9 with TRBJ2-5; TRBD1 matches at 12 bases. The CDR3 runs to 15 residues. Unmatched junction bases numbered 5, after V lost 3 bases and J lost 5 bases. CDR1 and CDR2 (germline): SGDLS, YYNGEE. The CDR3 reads CASSGGQGAGETQYF. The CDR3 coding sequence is TGTGCCAGCAGCGGGGGACAGGGGGCGGGGGAGACCCAGTACTTC.

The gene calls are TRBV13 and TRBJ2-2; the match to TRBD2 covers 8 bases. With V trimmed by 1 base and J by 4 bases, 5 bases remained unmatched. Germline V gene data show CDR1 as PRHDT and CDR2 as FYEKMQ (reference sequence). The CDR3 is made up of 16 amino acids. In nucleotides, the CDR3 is TGTGCCAGCAGCTTAGTCCGGGGGGGCCGCACCGGGGAGCTGTTTTTT. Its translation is CASSLVRGGRTGELFF.

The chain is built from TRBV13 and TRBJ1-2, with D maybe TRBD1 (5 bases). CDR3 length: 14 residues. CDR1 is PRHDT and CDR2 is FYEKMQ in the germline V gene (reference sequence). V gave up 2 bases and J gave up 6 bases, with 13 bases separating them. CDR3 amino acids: CASSLPSQGDGYTF. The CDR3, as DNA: TGTGCCAGCAGCTTACCGTCCCAGGGTGATGGCTACACCTTC.

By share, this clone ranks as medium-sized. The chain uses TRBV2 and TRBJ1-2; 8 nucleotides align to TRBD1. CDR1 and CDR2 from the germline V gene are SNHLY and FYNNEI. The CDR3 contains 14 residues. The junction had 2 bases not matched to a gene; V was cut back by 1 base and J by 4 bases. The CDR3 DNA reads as TGTGCCAGCAGTGAAGAAGACAGGGGCTATGGCTACACCTTC. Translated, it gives CASSEEDRGYGYTF.

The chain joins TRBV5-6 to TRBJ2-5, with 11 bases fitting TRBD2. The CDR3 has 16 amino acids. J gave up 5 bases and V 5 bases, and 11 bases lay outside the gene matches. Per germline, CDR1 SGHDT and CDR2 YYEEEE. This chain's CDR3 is CASRLAGDLLDETQYF. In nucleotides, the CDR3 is TGTGCCAGCAGACTAGCGGGGGACCTCCTGGATGAGACCCAGTACTTC.

CDR3 DNA sequence: TGTGCCAGCAGCGGCTTGAACGAGCGGGGGGCTCCGGATACGCAGTATTTT. Translated, it gives CASSGLNERGAPDTQYF. The chain links TRBV5-6 to TRBJ2-3; 9 bases are shared with TRBD2. Germline V gene data show CDR1 as SGHDT and CDR2 as YYEEEE. The J segment lost 6 bases and the V segment lost 4 bases, leaving 15 bases of the junction unmatched. The CDR3 runs to 17 residues.

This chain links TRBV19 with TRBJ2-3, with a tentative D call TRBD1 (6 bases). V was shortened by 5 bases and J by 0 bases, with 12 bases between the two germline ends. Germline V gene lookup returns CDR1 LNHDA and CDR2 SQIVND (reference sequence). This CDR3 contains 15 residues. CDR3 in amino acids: CASSEDRSSTDTQYF. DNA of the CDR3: TGTGCCAGTAGTGAGGACAGATCAAGCACAGATACGCAGTATTTT.

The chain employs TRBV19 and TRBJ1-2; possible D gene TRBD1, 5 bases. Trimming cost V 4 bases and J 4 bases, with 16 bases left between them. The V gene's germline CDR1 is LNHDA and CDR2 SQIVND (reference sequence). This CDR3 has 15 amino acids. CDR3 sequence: CASSNPQVAAYGYTF. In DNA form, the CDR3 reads TGTGCCAGTAGTAACCCACAGGTAGCGGCCTATGGCTACACCTTC. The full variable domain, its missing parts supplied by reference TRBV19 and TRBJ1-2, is DGGITQSPKYLFRKEGQNVTLSCEQNLNHDAMYWYRQDPGQGLRLIYYSQIVNDFQKGDIAEGYSVSREKKESFPLTVTSAQKNPTAFYLCASSNPQVAAYGYTFGSGTRLTVV.

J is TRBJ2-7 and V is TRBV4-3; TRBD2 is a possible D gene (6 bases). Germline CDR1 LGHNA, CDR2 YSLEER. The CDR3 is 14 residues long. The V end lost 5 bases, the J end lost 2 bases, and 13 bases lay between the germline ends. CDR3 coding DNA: TGCGCCAGCAGCTATAGCGGAGAAACCTACGAGCAGTACTTC. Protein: CASSYSGETYEQYF.

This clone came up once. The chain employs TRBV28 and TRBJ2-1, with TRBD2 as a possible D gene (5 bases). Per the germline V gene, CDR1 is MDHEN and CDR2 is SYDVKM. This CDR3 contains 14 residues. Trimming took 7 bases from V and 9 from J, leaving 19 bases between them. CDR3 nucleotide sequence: TGTGCCAGCATGAGTGCGGGTTTCCGTAGTGAGCAGTTCTTC. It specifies CASMSAGFRSEQFF.

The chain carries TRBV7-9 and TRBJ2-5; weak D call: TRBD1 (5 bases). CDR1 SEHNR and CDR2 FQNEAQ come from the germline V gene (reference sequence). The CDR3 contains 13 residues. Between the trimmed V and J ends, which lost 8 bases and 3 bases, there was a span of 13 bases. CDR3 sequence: CASEGWGEETQYF. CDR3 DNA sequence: TGTGCCAGCGAAGGCTGGGGCGAAGAGACCCAGTACTTC.

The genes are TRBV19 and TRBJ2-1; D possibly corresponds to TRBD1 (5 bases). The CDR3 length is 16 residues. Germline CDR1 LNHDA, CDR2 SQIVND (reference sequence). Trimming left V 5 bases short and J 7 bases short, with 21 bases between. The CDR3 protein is CASSPRRRRGANEQFF. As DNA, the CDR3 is TGTGCCAGTAGTCCCCGCAGAAGAAGGGGTGCAAATGAGCAGTTCTTC.

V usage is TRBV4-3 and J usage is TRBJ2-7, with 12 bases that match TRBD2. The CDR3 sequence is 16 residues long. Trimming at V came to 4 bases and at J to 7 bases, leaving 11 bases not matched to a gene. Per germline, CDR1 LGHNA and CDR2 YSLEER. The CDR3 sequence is CASSLSPASGRVEQYF. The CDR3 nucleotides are TGCGCCAGCAGCCTCTCCCCTGCTAGCGGGAGGGTTGAGCAGTACTTC.

CDR3 in amino acids: CASSLSPYEQYF. The CDR3, as DNA: TGTGCCAGCAGCTTGAGCCCCTACGAGCAGTACTTC. The V and J genes are TRBV5-6 and TRBJ2-7, with D unclear. Trimming pared 1 base from V and 2 bases from J, leaving 4 bases between. The CDR3 is 12 amino acids. Germline V gene lookup returns CDR1 SGHDT and CDR2 YYEEEE.

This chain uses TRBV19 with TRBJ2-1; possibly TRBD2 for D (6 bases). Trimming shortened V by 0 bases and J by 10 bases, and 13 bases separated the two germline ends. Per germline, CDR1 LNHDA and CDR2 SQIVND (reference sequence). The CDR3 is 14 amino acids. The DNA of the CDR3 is TGTGCCAGTAGTATAGAATCGGGAGCGTGGGAGCAGTTCTTC. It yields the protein CASSIESGAWEQFF.

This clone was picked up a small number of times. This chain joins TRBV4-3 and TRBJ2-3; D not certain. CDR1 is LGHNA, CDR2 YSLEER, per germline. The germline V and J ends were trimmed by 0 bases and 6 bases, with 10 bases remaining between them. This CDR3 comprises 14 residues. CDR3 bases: TGCGCCAGCAGCCAAGATTCGGGTGGGGATACGCAGTATTTT. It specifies CASSQDSGGDTQYF.

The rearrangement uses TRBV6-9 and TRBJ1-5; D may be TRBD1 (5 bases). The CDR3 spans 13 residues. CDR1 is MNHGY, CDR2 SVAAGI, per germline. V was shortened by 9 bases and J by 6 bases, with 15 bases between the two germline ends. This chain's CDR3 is CASARGTSQPQHF. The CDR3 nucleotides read TGTGCCAGTGCCCGGGGGACTTCTCAGCCCCAGCATTTT.